These 6 T cell receptor beta chains share one sample of origin, sequenced in a study of shared T cell receptors in the human thymus. Using immunoSEQ multiplex PCR, the repertoire was profiled, and TCRdb retains in-frame clones only, with some absent. The sample has hundreds of thousands of clones; 88% are singletons. This sample also belongs to another study, concerning human thymus T cells.

The sequencing input was thymocytes. The receptor source for this set is a boy less than two years old with a congenital heart defect.

The V call is TRBV21-1, the J call TRBJ2-2; the D segment call TRBD1 is taken from the table without a DNA check. TRBV21-1 is recorded as a pseudogene. CDR3 length: 18 residues. The CDR3 loop reads CASSKEPDRGRATGELFF. For the CDR3, the DNA is TGTGCCAGCAGCAAAGAACCGGACAGGGGGCGGGCCACCGGGGAGCTGTTTTTT.

The chain joins TRBV6-4 to TRBJ2-6; 7 bases fit TRBD1. J lost 1 base, V lost 6 bases, and 15 bases had no gene match. The CDR3 has 19 residues. The germline V gene has CDR1 MRHNA and CDR2 SNTAGT. Here the CDR3 DNA reads TGTGCCAGCAGGAGGGGCCCGGGACAGACTAAATCTGGGGCCAACGTCCTGACTTTC. It codes for CASRRGPGQTKSGANVLTF.

The chain combines TRBV30 with TRBJ2-5; possible D gene TRBD2, 7 bases. V dropped 3 bases and J dropped 5 bases, with 13 bases sitting between them. CDR3 length equals 13 residues. Germline V gene data show CDR1 as GTSNPN and CDR2 as SVGIG (reference sequence). CDR3 bases: TGTGCCTGGAGAGGGGGGGCCAAGGAGACCCAGTACTTC. Protein product: CAWRGGAKETQYF.

The chain joins TRBV7-8 to TRBJ2-5, with TRBD2 matching over 14 bases. This CDR3 is built from 16 residues. CDR1 and CDR2 from the germline V gene are SGHVS and FQNEAQ. J was trimmed by 3 bases and V by 3 bases; bases with no gene match: 3. The DNA for the CDR3 is TGTGCCAGCAGCTTTTCGGGACTAGCGGGAGAAGAGACCCAGTACTTC. Its protein product is CASSFSGLAGEETQYF.

J is TRBJ1-5 and V is TRBV28, with D possibly matching TRBD1 (5 bases). CDR3 length: 16 residues. The germline CDR1 and CDR2 sequences are MDHEN and SYDVKM. Trimming removed 8 bases at V and 4 bases at J, with 21 bases between. The CDR3 nucleotides are TGTGCCAGCGTACTCCAGGCCACGCGGACAAATCAGCCCCAGCATTTT. Translating it yields CASVLQATRTNQPQHF.

CDR3 region: CASSPKWEGRTDTQYF. For the CDR3, the DNA is TGTGCCAGCTCACCAAAGTGGGAGGGCCGAACAGATACGCAGTATTTT. V is TRBV18 and J is TRBJ2-3; 7 bases are a match to TRBD2. This CDR3 comprises 16 residues. V lost 2 bases to trimming and J lost 3 bases; unmatched junction nucleotides: 8. Germline values: CDR1 KGHSH, CDR2 LQKENI.